This T cell receptor beta chain derives from a study of blood T cell repertoires in COVID-19. Study as a whole: The cDNA or gDNA used as material had been derived from T cells, B-cell-depleted T cells, or PBMCs.

Patients from Seattle were sampled longitudinally, starting during active infection. The method was immunoSEQ multiplex PCR; TCRdb's version includes in-frame clones alone and lacks a portion of them. The sample carries under 400,000 clones, roughly 88% recorded once. V lost 6 bases, J lost 2 bases, and 15 bases lay in between. Germline-derived CDR1 and CDR2 are LGHNT and FRNRAP. The CDR3 extends over 15 amino acids. Sample: peripheral blood. This sequence joins TRBV12-5 and TRBJ2-3; tentative D call: TRBD2 (6 bases). This clonotype originated in a woman aged 25 to 45 with COVID-19, enrolled during active disease. The CDR3 DNA reads as TGTGCTAGTGGAAATGGGCGGGGTAACACAGATACGCAGTATTTT. As protein: CASGNGRGNTDTQYF.